This T cell receptor beta chain emerged from a study of identical twins. Points from the study as a whole: Conclusions rested on cross-sectional statistics rather than following the same donors.

TCRdb passed the 5' RACE reads through MiXCR, listing each CDR3 protein once. Among more than 600,000 distinct CDR3 sequences, roughly 18% were seen once, and the ten largest hold about an eighth. The ends lost 5 bases at V and 4 bases at J; junction bases unmatched: 8. The germline V gene encodes CDR1 DFQATT and CDR2 SNEGSKA (reference sequence). The CDR3 runs 13 residues. This clonotype has a handful of counts. As yet, its antigen is unknown. This same sample was also part of a study on T cells expressing NK-cell markers. That publication notes: In the group of eight sequenced donors, seven were HCMV-seropositive and one was seronegative. What restricted sorting to alpha-beta TCR T cells in several experiments was an anti-gamma-delta TCR antibody. More than 5 donors carried dominant NKG2C+ clonotypes that made up roughly 1.0-8% of their CD8+ T cells.

The chain couples TRBV20-1 to TRBJ2-7; TRBD1 matches at 7 bases. The specimen sequenced was PBMCs. This sequence originates from a woman aged 18-29 years in good health. CDR3 residues: CSAYEGASYEQYF. The CDR3 bases are TGCAGTGCTTACGAGGGGGCCTCTTACGAGCAGTACTTC.